The next 15 T cell receptor beta chains were all read from a single sample in a study of T cells in tumors after PD-1 blockade. Profiling relied on immunoSEQ multiplex PCR, and the TCRdb table lists in-frame clones only, not all of them. Seen here are fewer than 50,000 clones, 81% observed once, and the top ten hold 4% to 5%. Specimen: PBMCs, collected before anti-PD-1 treatment. The receptor source for this set is a human donor with basal cell carcinoma.

This clone was counted a single time. CDR3 coding DNA: TGTGCCAGCAGTTACCGAAACAACTATAATTCACCCCTCCACTTT. This encodes CASSYRNNYNSPLHF. The chain couples TRBV6-5 to TRBJ1-6; D ambiguous. Per the germline V gene, CDR1 is MNHEY and CDR2 is SVGAGI. CDR3 length equals 15 residues. V was cut by 2 bases and J by 3 bases, with 8 bases left in between.

The chain joins TRBV3-1 (or the pseudogene TRBV3-2) to TRBJ1-2; maybe TRBD1 (5 bases). The CDR3 runs to 17 residues. Germline-derived CDR1 and CDR2 are LGHDT and YNNKEL (reference sequence). Trimming took off 4 bases at V and 0 bases at J, with 18 bases between the two ends. The CDR3 loop reads CASSLHSDKTANYGYTF. In DNA, the CDR3 is TGTGCCAGCAGCCTCCACTCGGACAAGACCGCTAACTATGGCTACACCTTC.

The chain uses TRBV7-6 and TRBJ1-2, with D possibly TRBD1 on 6 matching bases. The germline V and J ends were trimmed by 5 bases and 6 bases, with 13 bases remaining between them. The CDR3 sequence is 13 residues long. The germline CDR1 and CDR2 sequences are SGHVS and FNYEAQ. The CDR3 DNA reads TGTGCCAGCAGCCCCCAGGGGTCTCATGGCTACACCTTC. It yields the protein CASSPQGSHGYTF.

This chain connects TRBV2 to TRBJ1-6; a possible D gene is TRBD1 (6 bases). CDR1 SNHLY and CDR2 FYNNEI come from the germline V gene. This CDR3 has 16 residues. The V and J ends lost 6 bases and 7 bases respectively, with 19 bases between them. The CDR3 DNA sequence: TGTGCCAGCAGAGACAGGACTACTTCGGGGAATTCACCCCTCCACTTT. Translated: CASRDRTTSGNSPLHF.

The V and J genes are TRBV5-1 and TRBJ2-5, with D uncertain. Germline V lookup: CDR1 SGHRS, CDR2 YFSETQ. V gave up 5 bases and J gave up 5 bases, with 13 bases separating them. This CDR3 has 13 residues. The CDR3 reads CASRVGSVETQYF. The CDR3 nucleotides are TGCGCCAGCAGGGTGGGGTCCGTTGAGACCCAGTACTTC.

This chain uses TRBV5-4 with TRBJ2-1; D not certain. Germline lookup yields CDR1 SGHNT and CDR2 YYREEE (reference sequence). The germline V and J ends were trimmed by 5 bases and 6 bases, with 15 bases remaining between them. The CDR3 totals 14 residues. DNA of the CDR3: TGTGCCAGCAGTTCCCCCCCTGCCCTCAATGAGCAGTTCTTC. Translated, it gives CASSSPPALNEQFF.

The chain joins TRBV2 to TRBJ2-7; 9 nucleotides align to TRBD2. V gave up 8 bases and J gave up 2 bases; unmatched junction bases: 7. Germline CDR1 SNHLY, CDR2 FYNNEI. The CDR3 length is 14 residues. CDR3 region: CASLRLADTYEQYF. The CDR3, as DNA: TGTGCCAGCCTAAGACTAGCGGACACCTACGAGCAGTACTTC.

J is TRBJ2-3 and V is TRBV3-1 (or the pseudogene TRBV3-2), with D possibly being TRBD2 (6 bases). This CDR3 has 15 amino acids. The V and J ends lost 4 bases and 1 base respectively, with 12 bases between them. Germline assignment: CDR1 LGHDT and CDR2 YNNKEL (reference sequence). The DNA of the CDR3 is TGTGCCAGCAGCCTAGGGGACTTTCGCACAGATACGCAGTATTTT. This gives the protein CASSLGDFRTDTQYF.

The chain carries TRBV20-1 and TRBJ2-7; 7 positions agree with TRBD1. V lost 3 bases to trimming and J lost 0 bases; unmatched junction nucleotides: 8. Germline V CDR1 and CDR2: DFQATT, SNEGSKA (reference sequence). The CDR3 has 15 residues. The CDR3 bases are TGCAGTGCTAGTGCCTACGGGACAGACTCCTACGAGCAGTACTTC. This encodes CSASAYGTDSYEQYF.

The CDR3 nucleotides read TGTGCCAGCAGCTTAGGTGGGGAGGTACATGAGCAGTTCTTC. Translation: CASSLGGEVHEQFF. V and J are TRBV13 and TRBJ2-1, with D possibly being TRBD2 (6 bases). The germline V and J ends were trimmed by 0 bases and 8 bases, with 11 bases remaining between them. The germline CDR1 and CDR2 sequences are PRHDT and FYEKMQ (reference sequence). The CDR3 runs 14 residues.

This rearrangement joins TRBV3-1 (or the pseudogene TRBV3-2) to TRBJ1-2, with 8 bases matching TRBD1. J gave up 5 bases and V 3 bases, and 2 bases lay outside the gene matches. The length of the CDR3 is 13 residues. The germline gives CDR1 LGHDT, CDR2 YNNKEL (reference sequence). The CDR3: CASSQGQAYGYTF. The DNA for the CDR3 is TGTGCCAGCAGCCAGGGACAGGCTTATGGCTACACCTTC.

This chain uses TRBV12-5 with TRBJ2-3; 7 positions match TRBD2. V lost 5 bases, J lost 1 base, and 9 bases stayed unmatched. CDR1 and CDR2 from the germline V gene are LGHNT and FRNRAP. CDR3 length: 16 residues. DNA of the CDR3: TGTGCTAGTGGTCCGGGACTAACTGCTCGCACAGATACGCAGTATTTT. Translation: CASGPGLTARTDTQYF.

The chain carries TRBV5-6 and TRBJ1-5; D uncertain. This CDR3 spans 13 amino acids. Germline assignment: CDR1 SGHDT and CDR2 YYEEEE. Trimming left V 2 bases short and J 6 bases short, with 9 bases between. Written as DNA, the CDR3 is TGTGCCAGCAGCTTACAGACGCGTCAGCCCCAGCATTTT. Protein sequence: CASSLQTRQPQHF. Together with reference TRBV5-6 and TRBJ1-5, the CDR3 gives the full variable domain: DAGVTQSPTHLIKTRGQQVTLRCSPKSGHDTVSWYQQALGQGPQFIFQYYEEEERQRGNFPDRFSGHQFPNYSSELNVNALLLGDSALYLCASSLQTRQPQHFGDGTRLSIL.

The chain carries TRBV2 and TRBJ2-2; D is unresolved. CDR1 SNHLY and CDR2 FYNNEI come from the germline V gene. The CDR3 covers 14 residues. V was pared by 3 bases and J by 5 bases, with 10 bases between. The CDR3, as DNA: TGTGCCAGCAGTGAGAGGAGTTCGACCGGGGAGCTGTTTTTT. Protein product: CASSERSSTGELFF.

The chain has TRBV5-4 and TRBJ1-6, with 9 positions matching TRBD1. The CDR3 extends over 16 amino acids. V lost 1 base and J lost 9; bases outside the gene matches: 8. Germline CDR1 SGHNT, CDR2 YYREEE (reference sequence). As DNA, the CDR3 is TGTGCCAGCAGCTTGAGGGTCCGGGGACAGGGTTCACCCCTCCACTTT. Translating gives CASSLRVRGQGSPLHF. Drawing the rest from reference TRBV5-4 and TRBJ1-6, the complete variable domain is ETGVTQSPTHLIKTRGQQVTLRCSSQSGHNTVSWYQQALGQGPQFIFQYYREEENGRGNFPPRFSGLQFPNYSSELNVNALELDDSALYLCASSLRVRGQGSPLHFGNGTRLTVT.